The entry below gives a single T cell receptor beta chain sequence along with its context. The sample comes from a study of T cell changes during pregnancy in multiple sclerosis. The method was immunoSEQ multiplex PCR; TCRdb's version includes in-frame clones alone and lacks a portion of them. The table includes 55,000 or so clones, around 89% detected once. This CDR3 region has 14 residues. Trimming took 11 bases from V and 7 from J; bases not matched to a gene: 11. Germline CDR1 reads ENHRY; CDR2 reads SYGVKD. The source material was CD4+ T cells from peripheral blood mononuclear cells, sampled in the first trimester of pregnancy. This clonotype was sampled from a female donor with multiple sclerosis, enrolled in a pregnancy study. The V call is TRBV10-3, the J call TRBJ2-1; TRBD2 agrees at 10 bases. The CDR3 nucleotides are TGTGCCGTCGCTCTAGCGGGAGTGGGGAATGAGCAGTTCTTC. Its protein product is CAVALAGVGNEQFF.